The rows below give T cell receptor beta chains drawn from one sample of a study of a mutant IDH1 vaccine in newly diagnosed glioma. The method was immunoSEQ multiplex PCR; TCRdb's version includes in-frame clones alone and lacks a portion of them. The table has about 92,000 clones, roughly 80% seen once. This sample comprised PBMCs, obtained from a glioma patient treated with radiotherapy, temozolomide or both. All receptors come from a woman aged 45 to 65 with glioma. The CDR3 runs from the conserved cysteine through the conserved F or W. D genes are given only for firm matches. Clone size is stated in some rows and not others, as once, few, many or a class when expanded.

CDR3 DNA,CDR3 protein,V gene,J gene,clone size,D gene
TGTGCCAGCAGTCCAGGGGGCACTGGAAACACCATATATTTT,CASSPGGTGNTIYF,TRBV27,TRBJ1-3,.,TRBD1
TGTGCCAGCAGCTTCGAAGGGGCGGACACTGAAGCTTTCTTT,CASSFEGADTEAFF,TRBV5-5,TRBJ1-1,.,.
TGTGCCAGCAGCCAAGAAACACTAGCGGGGAGGACCGGGGAGCTGTTTTTT,CASSQETLAGRTGELFF,TRBV4-2,TRBJ2-2,.,TRBD2
TGTGCCAGCAGTTACCCGGACAGGCCCTACGAGCAGTACTTC,CASSYPDRPYEQYF,TRBV6-6,TRBJ2-7,.,TRBD1
TGCGCCAGCCACGGACAGGGGGGCACTGAAGCTTTCTTT,CASHGQGGTEAFF,TRBV5-1,TRBJ1-1,.,TRBD1
TGTGCCAGCAGCCAAGATAGTATTGGGGGGCTACCAGATACGCAGTATTTT,CASSQDSIGGLPDTQYF,TRBV4-2,TRBJ2-3,.,.
TGTGCCAGCTCACCATCTCTGGGGCTCCCCTATGGCTACACCTTC,CASSPSLGLPYGYTF,TRBV18,TRBJ1-2,.,.
TGTGCCAGCAGCCCACAGGACAGGGCAACTACCCCCTCCTCCTACGAGCAGTACTTC,CASSPQDRATTPSSYEQYF,TRBV7-9,TRBJ2-7,.,TRBD1
TGCGCCAGCAGCTCGACAGGAGACTCTGGAAACACCATATATTTT,CASSSTGDSGNTIYF,TRBV5-1,TRBJ1-3,.,.
TGTGCCAGCAGTGACCGGGACAGGGGTAATTCACCCCTCCACTTT,CASSDRDRGNSPLHF,TRBV6-1,TRBJ1-6,.,TRBD1
TGTGCCAGTAGTATGGGGGGATCCGAGCAGTACTTC,CASSMGGSEQYF,TRBV19,TRBJ2-7,.,.
TGTGCCAGCAGTCTGACAGGGGAAGAGACCCAGTACTTC,CASSLTGEETQYF,TRBV2,TRBJ2-5,.,TRBD1
TGTGCCATCAGTACTCAGACTCACACAGGGAACACTGAAGCTTTCTTT,CAISTQTHTGNTEAFF,TRBV10-3,TRBJ1-1,once,.
TGCAGTGTACGGGGGGTCTATGGCTACACCTTC,CSVRGVYGYTF,TRBV20-1,TRBJ1-2,few,.
TGTGCCAGCACCAGGTCACGGAACACTGAAGCTTTCTTT,CASTRSRNTEAFF,TRBV6-5,TRBJ1-1,few,.
TGTGCCAGCTCACCGGGGACAGGGGGTAATAGCAATCAGCCCCAGCATTTT,CASSPGTGGNSNQPQHF,TRBV18,TRBJ1-5,.,TRBD1
TGTGCCAGCAGCTTCCGCCGGGGGTCGAACACTGAAGCTTTCTTT,CASSFRRGSNTEAFF,TRBV7-2,TRBJ1-1,.,.
TGCGCCAGCAGCTTGGGTGAGAGGCACAATGAGCAGTTCTTC,CASSLGERHNEQFF,TRBV5-1,TRBJ2-1,.,.
TGCAGCGTTGAAGATCCGACAGGCTCAAGAAACACCATATATTTT,CSVEDPTGSRNTIYF,TRBV29-1,TRBJ1-3,.,.
TGTGCCAGCAGCCTTACTCAGGGGCCCTACGAGCAGTACTTC,CASSLTQGPYEQYF,TRBV7-3,TRBJ2-7,.,.
TGTGCCAGCTCACCACGTAGGGATTCCTACAATGAGCAGTTCTTC,CASSPRRDSYNEQFF,TRBV18,TRBJ2-1,.,.
TGTGCCAGCAGCCCTCTAGCGGGGGGCCCCACAGATACGCAGTATTTT,CASSPLAGGPTDTQYF,TRBV6-4,TRBJ2-3,.,TRBD2
TGTGCCAGCAGCTCCTGGGGGGATACGCAGTATTTT,CASSSWGDTQYF,TRBV7-2,TRBJ2-3,.,.
TGCAGCGTTGAAGCTCCGGTATTTTACGGGGGCTACACCTTC,CSVEAPVFYGGYTF,TRBV29-1,TRBJ1-2,.,.
TGTGCCAGCAGCTTGGGAGGGGCTAGCAATCAGCCCCAGCATTTT,CASSLGGASNQPQHF,TRBV5-4,TRBJ1-5,.,.
TGTGCCATCAGTGATCAGACAGGGTTCTCCACTGAAGCTTTCTTT,CAISDQTGFSTEAFF,TRBV10-3,TRBJ1-1,few,TRBD1
TGTGCCAGTAGTGTCGCGTCCGGGGTGGTCCTGACTTTC,CASSVASGVVLTF,TRBV19,TRBJ2-6,.,.
TGTGCCAGTAGTGAAACAGGGAACACCGGGGAGCTGTTTTTT,CASSETGNTGELFF,TRBV19,TRBJ2-2,once,.
TGTGCCAGCAGTAATGACAATCGGGGTGGTGAAAAACTGTTTTTT,CASSNDNRGGEKLFF,TRBV6-1,TRBJ1-4,.,.
TGTGCCAGCAGCTCCCGACAGGGGGCTAGAAACACCATATATTTT,CASSSRQGARNTIYF,TRBV9,TRBJ1-3,.,TRBD1
TGTGCCAGTAGTATCAGTGGAGGTAGCAATCAGCCCCAGCATTTT,CASSISGGSNQPQHF,TRBV19,TRBJ1-5,.,.